The source of this T cell receptor beta chain is a study of molecular identifiers for immune sequencing clone quantification. Germline CDR1 and CDR2: MNHNY and SVGAGI (reference sequence). The CDR3 spans 11 residues. Trimming left V 9 bases short and J 2 bases short, with 5 bases between. TCRdb passed the PCR reads through MiXCR, listing each CDR3 protein once. The data show more than 450,000 distinct CDR3 sequences, roughly 25% seen once. This clonotype was observed a handful of times. The sequence derives from a human donor in good health. Some libraries in this study had Jurkat cell RNA spiked in. The sequenced sample consisted of naive CD8+ T cells from blood, with Jurkat cell RNA spiked in. This sample's subset: FACS-sorted CD8+CD4-CCR7+CD45RA+ naive T cells. This rearrangement joins TRBV6-6 to TRBJ1-3; no clear D. CDR3 DNA sequence: TGTGCCAGTACAACTGGAAACACCATATATTTT. It specifies CASTTGNTIYF.